The present TCR beta chain was sequenced within a study of tumor-infiltrating lymphocytes in primary liver carcinoma. The germline V gene encodes CDR1 SGHDN and CDR2 FVKESK. The V and J ends lost 9 bases and 4 bases respectively, with 9 bases between them. The length of the CDR3 is 11 residues. With a constant-region primer, TCR beta cDNA was made from 400 to 550 ng of total RNA. Modified slightly, ARM-PCR produced TCR beta libraries over three nested multiplex PCR rounds. Investigators reported that the first two PCR rounds, at roughly 10 cycles each, used TRBV1-TRBV30 forward primers with a C-beta reverse primer. TCRdb recomputed calls from the multiplex PCR reads with MiXCR, one row per CDR3 protein. The sample lists 250,000 to 400,000 distinct CDR3 sequences, roughly 60% occurring once. Out of unsorted whole blood came the blood RNA, and germline DNA was extracted as well.

The sequence was collected from a man aged 35-49 years with primary liver carcinoma and hepatitis B virus infection. V gene TRBV14 combines with J gene TRBJ1-1; D is unclear. Sequenced sample: peripheral blood. This CDR3 is CASGLGTEAFF. CDR3 coding DNA: TGTGCCAGTGGCTTGGGCACTGAAGCTTTCTTT.